The 14 T cell receptor beta chains below come from one sample, sequenced in a study of T cell responses to AZD1222 COVID-19 vaccine. Sequencing used immunoSEQ multiplex PCR; TCRdb keeps in-frame clones, though not all of them. The sample yields roughly 200,000 clones, approximately 89% seen once. The input for sequencing was peripheral blood, taken 28 days after the second AZD1222 dose. The receptors come from an adult who received the AZD1222 COVID-19 vaccine.

V usage is TRBV5-1 and J usage is TRBJ2-3; the match to TRBD2 covers 13 bases. Germline CDR1 SGHRS, CDR2 YFSETQ. Germline trimming cut 8 bases from V and 6 bases from J; bases unmatched to any gene: 6. The CDR3 is 14 residues long. This chain's CDR3 is CASTPLAGGDTQYF. As DNA, the CDR3 is TGCGCCAGTACACCACTAGCGGGAGGGGATACGCAGTATTTT.

J is TRBJ2-2 and V is TRBV29-1; no clear D gene. The CDR3 is 15 residues long. V was cut by 6 bases and J by 5 bases, with 19 bases left in between. Germline V lookup: CDR1 SQVTM, CDR2 ANQGSEA. The chain's CDR3 is CSVLPLSGGTGELFF. The CDR3 DNA reads TGCAGCGTCCTCCCCCTGTCCGGTGGTACCGGGGAGCTGTTTTTT.

V is TRBV7-2 and J is TRBJ2-7; 11 bases fit TRBD2. The germline V gene has CDR1 SGHTA and CDR2 FQGNSA. J gave up 0 bases and V 6 bases, and 4 bases lay outside the gene matches. The CDR3 spans 15 residues. The CDR3 is CASSRLAGSSYEQYF. Here the CDR3 DNA reads TGTGCCAGCAGTCGACTAGCGGGGTCCTCCTACGAGCAGTACTTC.

This clone came up a few times. The CDR3 reads CASSLMGPSYNEQFF. The CDR3 region has the DNA TGTGCCAGCAGTTTAATGGGACCCTCCTACAATGAGCAGTTCTTC. The J gene is TRBJ2-1, the V gene TRBV27; D assignment may be TRBD1 or TRBD2 (5 bases each). Germline lookup yields CDR1 MNHEY and CDR2 SMNVEV (reference sequence). This CDR3 has 15 amino acids. Trimming shortened V by 2 bases and J by 0 bases, and 8 bases separated the two germline ends.

This clone has just one count. The chain joins TRBV11-2 to TRBJ1-6; D gene ambiguous. The CDR3 consists of 14 residues. The V gene's germline CDR1 is SGHAT and CDR2 FQNNGV. Trimming shortened V by 4 bases and J by 7 bases, and 11 bases separated the two germline ends. The CDR3 is CASSSQPQNSPLHF. The CDR3 bases are TGTGCCAGCAGCTCCCAGCCCCAAAATTCACCCCTCCACTTT.

J is TRBJ2-7 and V is TRBV2; D unclear. V gave up 6 bases and J gave up 4 bases, with 16 bases separating them. This CDR3 spans 14 amino acids. CDR1 and CDR2 (germline): SNHLY, FYNNEI. CDR3 in DNA: TGTGCCAGCAGGACGACAAATAGAGATTACGAGCAGTACTTC. This translates into CASRTTNRDYEQYF.

The V gene is TRBV5-1, the J gene TRBJ2-5; 12 nucleotides agree with TRBD2. Germline V gene lookup returns CDR1 SGHRS and CDR2 YFSETQ. There are 17 residues in the CDR3. With 2 bases clipped from V and 4 bases from J, the junction kept 9 bases outside the gene matches. CDR3 sequence: CASSFTSGGTKGETQYF. The DNA of the CDR3 is TGCGCCAGCAGCTTTACTAGCGGGGGGACGAAGGGAGAGACCCAGTACTTC.

The genes are TRBV5-1 and TRBJ2-2; maybe TRBD2 (6 bases). The V end was cut by 4 bases, the J end by 2 bases, with 9 bases between. Germline-derived CDR1 and CDR2 are SGHRS and YFSETQ. The CDR3 sequence is 14 residues long. The CDR3: CASSQGLNTGELFF. Written as DNA, the CDR3 is TGCGCCAGCAGCCAGGGACTTAACACCGGGGAGCTGTTTTTT.

The rearrangement uses TRBV27 and TRBJ2-7; a possible D gene is TRBD1 (6 bases). CDR1 and CDR2 (germline): MNHEY, SMNVEV (reference sequence). The CDR3 spans 13 residues. V dropped 2 bases and J dropped 2 bases, with 7 bases sitting between them. Here the CDR3 DNA reads TGTGCCAGCAGTTTAACAGGGACCTACGAGCAGTACTTC. This encodes CASSLTGTYEQYF.

V and J are TRBV29-1 and TRBJ1-2; maybe TRBD1 (5 bases). The V gene's germline CDR1 is SQVTM and CDR2 ANQGSEA. The ends were cut back, 7 bases at V and 5 bases at J, with 14 bases in the middle. The CDR3 totals 12 residues. The CDR3 sequence is CSATAGGYGYTF. For the CDR3, the DNA is TGCAGCGCCACCGCGGGGGGTTATGGCTACACCTTC.

V is TRBV19 and J is TRBJ2-3, with D perhaps assigned TRBD1 or TRBD2 (5 bases each). From germline, CDR1 is LNHDA and CDR2 SQIVND (reference sequence). CDR3 length: 13 residues. V lost 6 bases and J lost 0, with 7 bases in between. The CDR3 is CASRGVSTDTQYF. CDR3 sequence (DNA): TGTGCCAGTAGGGGGGTGAGCACAGATACGCAGTATTTT.

V and J are TRBV2 and TRBJ2-1; D uncertain. CDR3 size: 15 residues. The germline V and J ends were trimmed by 5 bases and 3 bases, with 14 bases remaining between them. The germline V gene has CDR1 SNHLY and CDR2 FYNNEI. CDR3 protein: CASSLRRWGYNEQFF. For the CDR3, the DNA is TGTGCCAGCAGTCTCCGGCGCTGGGGCTACAATGAGCAGTTCTTC.

This chain uses TRBV6-2 or TRBV6-3 with TRBJ2-1; 9 bases align to TRBD2. The CDR3 consists of 16 residues. The germline V gene encodes CDR1 MNHEY and CDR2 SVGEGT. With V trimmed by 5 bases and J by 5 bases, 10 bases remained unmatched. In DNA, the CDR3 is TGTGCCAGCAGTAGGGCCGGAGCGGGGGGACACAATGAGCAGTTCTTC. It translates to CASSRAGAGGHNEQFF.

This chain connects TRBV7-9 to TRBJ2-1, with 7 nucleotides matching TRBD1. The CDR3 totals 16 residues. V dropped 1 base and J dropped 4; count of bases not matched to a gene: 7. Germline V gives CDR1 SEHNR, CDR2 FQNEAQ (reference sequence). The CDR3, as DNA: TGTGCCAGCAGCTTAGAAATAGGGGGCCTATACAATGAGCAGTTCTTC. This encodes CASSLEIGGLYNEQFF.